These 8 T cell receptor beta chains share one sample of origin, sequenced in a study of tumor-infiltrating lymphocytes in localized non-small cell lung cancer. Assay: immunoSEQ multiplex PCR; the TCRdb copy retains only in-frame clones and omits some. The sample has roughly 7,400 clones, 60% to 80% seen once. Sequences were obtained from lung tumor tissue. These receptors all come from a human donor with non-small cell lung cancer.

The gene calls are TRBV7-8 and TRBJ1-1; possibly TRBD1 for D (5 bases). Trimming shortened V by 4 bases and J by 6 bases, and 12 bases separated the two germline ends. The CDR3 covers 13 residues. Germline V gives CDR1 SGHVS, CDR2 FQNEAQ. The CDR3 region is CASSSGVLAEAFF. The CDR3 bases are TGTGCCAGCAGCTCGGGGGTCCTGGCTGAAGCTTTCTTT. Filled out from reference TRBV7-8 and TRBJ1-1, the complete variable domain reads GAGVSQSPRYKVAKRGQDVALRCDPISGHVSLFWYQQALGQGPEFLTYFQNEAQLDKSGLPSDRFFAERPEGSVSTLKIQRTQQEDSAVYLCASSSGVLAEAFFGQGTRLTVV.

The rearrangement joins TRBV7-9 to TRBJ1-5; tentatively, D is TRBD1 (6 bases). V was pared by 3 bases and J by 0 bases, with 9 bases between. This CDR3 spans 15 amino acids. CDR1 and CDR2 from the germline V gene are SEHNR and FQNEAQ (reference sequence). The CDR3 DNA is TGTGCCAGCAGCTTCGGACAGTATAGCAATCAGCCCCAGCATTTT. Translation: CASSFGQYSNQPQHF.

By share, this clone counts as medium-sized. V and J are TRBV27 and TRBJ2-7; D unresolved. V was pared by 1 base and J by 4 bases, with 14 bases between. Germline loops: CDR1 MNHEY, CDR2 SMNVEV (reference sequence). This CDR3 has 15 amino acids. Here the CDR3 reads CASSLWASPSYEQYF. As DNA, the CDR3 is TGTGCCAGCAGTTTATGGGCTTCACCCTCTTACGAGCAGTACTTC.

This clone counts as large (0.1 to 1%). The V call is TRBV6-6, the J call TRBJ2-7, with 8 bases that match TRBD2. CDR3 length: 14 amino acids. The V gene end was trimmed by 4 bases and the J gene end by 4 bases; junction bases not matched to a gene: 6. Germline V CDR1 and CDR2: MNHNY, SVGAGI (reference sequence). CDR3 residues: CASSLGLEGYEQYF. For the CDR3, the DNA is TGTGCCAGCAGTTTGGGACTAGAAGGTTACGAGCAGTACTTC.

There are a few counts of this clone. This chain uses TRBV5-4 with TRBJ2-2, with TRBD2 matching 9 bases. The CDR3 contains 17 residues. Germline trimming cut 3 bases from V and 5 bases from J; bases unmatched to any gene: 11. Germline CDR1 reads SGHNT; CDR2 reads YYREEE (reference sequence). CDR3 region: CASSSAYSGRKTGELFF. The CDR3 DNA is TGTGCCAGCAGCTCGGCCTATAGCGGGAGAAAAACCGGGGAGCTGTTTTTT.

This clone was recorded a few times. A read error may account for a junction end that differs from germline. This chain uses TRBV6-1 with TRBJ2-7; 7 nucleotides agree with TRBD2. The germline CDR1 and CDR2 sequences are MNHNS and SASEGT. The CDR3 is made up of 15 amino acids. Here the CDR3 reads CASTEFPLALYEQYF. The CDR3 DNA is TGTGCCAGCACTGAATTCCCACTAGCGTTATACGAGCAGTACTTC.

V is TRBV18 and J is TRBJ2-7, with D tentatively TRBD2 (5 bases). Germline V gene data show CDR1 as KGHSH and CDR2 as LQKENI. The CDR3 has 14 amino acids. V was pared by 5 bases and J by 6 bases, with 17 bases between. The CDR3 sequence: CASSENRGGGEQYF. In nucleotides, the CDR3 is TGTGCCAGCTCAGAAAATCGGGGTGGCGGCGAGCAGTACTTC. The entire variable domain, with the rest obtained from reference TRBV18 and TRBJ2-7, is as follows: NAGVMQNPRHLVRRRGQEARLRCSPMKGHSHVYWYRQLPEEGLKFMVYLQKENIIDESGMPKERFSAEFPKEGPSILRIQQVVRGDSAAYFCASSENRGGGEQYFGPGTRLTVT.

This clone was seen a single time. The rearrangement joins TRBV5-1 to TRBJ1-2, with a weak D call TRBD1 (5 bases). The V end lost 0 bases, the J end lost 7 bases, and 16 bases lay between the germline ends. CDR3 length: 15 residues. CDR1 is SGHRS and CDR2 is YFSETQ in the germline V gene. DNA of the CDR3: TGCGCCAGCAGCTTGGCTGGGAGGCAGGGTGGTGGCTACACCTTC. Protein: CASSLAGRQGGGYTF.